This paragraph covers one TCR beta chain sequence. What it binds is not known. This specimen comes from a study of T cells in Graves' hyperthyroidism and ophthalmopathy. Regions amplified from RNA transcripts were the TCR beta CDR3 regions. HTBI primers drove first-round RT-PCR of the TCR CDR3. TCRdb itself ran the multiplex PCR reads through MiXCR, one entry per CDR3 protein. The repertoire has about 840,000 distinct CDR3 sequences, 38% of them found once; the top ten carry approximately 10%. Regarding the study as a whole: Stable hyperthyroidism was separated from ophthalmopathy by a model based on 13 V-J features.

Unmatched junction bases numbered 8, after V lost 2 bases and J lost 2 bases. The V gene's germline CDR1 is SGDLS and CDR2 YYNGEE. This CDR3 is 16 amino acids long. No progression to ophthalmopathy during 18 months of follow-up defined stable disease. Hyperthyroidism patients were newly diagnosed, had disease duration under 2 months, and were aged 18 to 65 years. Each diagnosis was grounded in clinical symptoms, serum thyroxine and TRAb, thyroid ultrasound, and orbital computed tomography. The sequence came from a man aged 18 to 30 with Graves' hyperthyroidism. Sequencing was carried out using blood. The chain carries TRBV9 and TRBJ2-5; 8 bases fit TRBD2. Written as DNA, the CDR3 is TGTGCCAGCAGCGTCGGGACTAGTCCTCAACAAGAGACCCAGTACTTC. Its protein product is CASSVGTSPQQETQYF.